What follows are 27 T cell receptor beta chains derived from one specimen sequenced in a study of blood T cell repertoires in COVID-19 (dated by TCRdb to 2020 to 2022). The library was produced with the immunoSEQ multiplex PCR assay. TCRdb took this table from immuneACCESS and kept in-frame rearrangements with V and J called. Such tables lack part of the clones; where checked against another copy, unresolved V genes explain under half of the gap, and the rest is unexplained. This sample has about 340,000 clones in its table, and around 90% of those were observed once. The top ten clones comprise 18% of the sample. Sequenced sample: PBMCs or T cells enriched from blood (not recorded which). Receptors originate from a woman aged 25 to 39 who had recovered from COVID-19.

The V gene is TRBV28, the J gene TRBJ1-1; a possible D gene is TRBD1 (5 bases). The CDR3 spans 17 residues. Trimming pared 5 bases from V and 5 bases from J, leaving 24 bases between. CDR1 and CDR2 from the germline V gene are MDHEN and SYDVKM. The CDR3 nucleotides read TGTGCCAGCAGTGACGCGGGGGACCTTATAGGGGAGACTGAAGCTTTCTTT. Residues: CASSDAGDLIGETEAFF.

The chain uses TRBV10-1 and TRBJ2-1; no clear D gene. The length of the CDR3 is 13 residues. The germline V and J ends were trimmed by 6 bases and 0 bases, with 6 bases remaining between them. CDR1 WNHNN and CDR2 SYGVQD come from the germline V gene (reference sequence). CDR3 amino acids: CASSKSSYNEQFF. The CDR3 nucleotides read TGCGCCAGCAGCAAGAGCTCCTACAATGAGCAGTTCTTC.

In its sample, this clone was seen a few times. The chain employs TRBV7-2 and TRBJ2-7, with 7 bases that match TRBD2. The CDR3 is made up of 14 amino acids. V lost 0 bases, J lost 5 bases, and 4 bases stayed unmatched. Germline V gene sequence: CDR1 SGHTA, CDR2 FQGNSA. CDR3 nucleotides: TGTGCCAGCAGCTTAGCGGGAGGGCCCCACGAGCAGTACTTC. Translated, it gives CASSLAGGPHEQYF.

The V and J genes are TRBV28 and TRBJ2-7; 10 nucleotides match TRBD2. CDR1 and CDR2 (germline): MDHEN, SYDVKM. There are 15 residues in the CDR3. Trimming at V came to 7 bases and at J to 5 bases, leaving 11 bases not matched to a gene. The CDR3 spells CASTTVGLASDEQYF. CDR3 DNA: TGTGCCAGCACCACCGTGGGACTAGCGTCGGACGAGCAGTACTTC.

This rearrangement joins TRBV11-2 to TRBJ1-6, with D possibly matching TRBD1 (6 bases). Germline V lookup: CDR1 SGHAT, CDR2 FQNNGV. CDR3 size: 15 residues. V was trimmed by 0 bases and J by 7 bases, leaving 10 bases between them. The CDR3: CASSLDTGPNSPLHF. Written as DNA, the CDR3 is TGTGCCAGCAGCTTAGACACAGGGCCAAATTCACCCCTCCACTTT.

This clone was seen once. The chain employs TRBV7-8 and TRBJ2-1; 8 bases map to TRBD1. CDR1 SGHVS and CDR2 FQNEAQ come from the germline V gene. The CDR3 contains 14 residues. Unmatched junction bases numbered 5, after V lost 5 bases and J lost 5 bases. CDR3 residues: CASSDRGFDNEQFF. The CDR3 region has the DNA TGTGCCAGCAGCGACAGGGGATTCGACAATGAGCAGTTCTTC.

The genes are TRBV27 and TRBJ1-2; TRBD1 might be the D (6 bases). Germline V CDR1 and CDR2: MNHEY, SMNVEV (reference sequence). The CDR3 contains 15 residues. V was shortened by 3 bases and J by 1 base, with 12 bases between the two germline ends. The DNA of the CDR3 is TGTGCCAGCAGTTTGAGGTACAGGGATAACTATGGCTACACCTTC. Its translation is CASSLRYRDNYGYTF.

This clone came up once. V gene TRBV11-2 combines with J gene TRBJ2-7; D is possibly TRBD1 (6 bases). V lost 5 bases, J lost 6 bases, and 17 bases lay in between. CDR3 size: 14 residues. In germline, CDR1 is SGHAT, CDR2 FQNNGV. CDR3 sequence reads: CASSRTNRVGEQYF. In DNA, the CDR3 is TGTGCCAGCAGCCGAACTAACAGGGTTGGCGAGCAGTACTTC.

V and J are TRBV7-9 and TRBJ2-7, with TRBD2 identical over 11 bases. There are 15 residues in the CDR3. The V segment lost 4 bases and the J segment 2 bases; nucleotides outside the gene matches: 4. Per germline, CDR1 SEHNR and CDR2 FQNEAQ (reference sequence). CDR3 bases: TGTGCCAGCAGCTCGACTAGCGGGAAGACCTACGAGCAGTACTTC. Amino acid sequence: CASSSTSGKTYEQYF. The complete variable domain, with remaining parts taken from reference TRBV7-9 and TRBJ2-7, reads DTGVSQNPRHKITKRGQNVTFRCDPISEHNRLYWYRQTLGQGPEFLTYFQNEAQLEKSRLLSDRFSAERPKGSFSTLEIQRTEQGDSAMYLCASSSTSGKTYEQYFGPGTRLTVT.

V is TRBV19 and J is TRBJ1-4, with a weak D call TRBD1 (6 bases). Germline V CDR1 and CDR2: LNHDA, SQIVND (reference sequence). Trimming shortened V by 10 bases and J by 5 bases, and 14 bases separated the two germline ends. This CDR3 comprises 13 residues. CDR3 DNA: TGTGCCACTGGGGGCGGAAGGAATGAAAAACTGTTTTTT. This codes for CATGGGRNEKLFF.

The chain uses TRBV10-3 and TRBJ1-2, with TRBD1 matching over 9 bases. The trim removed 6 bases at V and 6 bases at J, leaving 8 bases unmatched. Germline assignment: CDR1 ENHRY and CDR2 SYGVKD. CDR3 length: 14 amino acids. CDR3 nucleotides: TGTGCCATCAGGGGACAGGGTTCTTGGCATGGCTACACCTTC. It yields the protein CAIRGQGSWHGYTF.

The chain combines TRBV15 with TRBJ1-5; possible D gene TRBD1, 6 bases. With 6 bases removed from V and 3 bases from J, the gap between germline ends came to 15 bases. This CDR3 region has 15 residues. Germline V gives CDR1 LNHNV, CDR2 YYDKDF (reference sequence). The DNA for the CDR3 is TGTGCCACCAGTAGGGGGTCAGGGAACAATCAGCCCCAGCATTTT. Amino acid sequence: CATSRGSGNNQPQHF.

The rearrangement uses TRBV11-2 and TRBJ2-7, with 11 bases aligning to TRBD2. CDR1 and CDR2 (germline): SGHAT, FQNNGV. The CDR3 is 15 residues long. The V and J ends lost 0 bases and 3 bases, in that order; junction bases with no gene match: 1. The CDR3 DNA reads as TGTGCCAGCAGCTTAGACCTAGCGGGGGGCTACGAGCAGTACTTC. Protein sequence: CASSLDLAGGYEQYF.

This chain joins TRBV5-1 and TRBJ2-1; 9 nucleotides align to TRBD2. V trimming: 4 bases; J trimming: 6 bases; junction bases outside the gene matches: 5. CDR1 is SGHRS and CDR2 is YFSETQ in the germline V gene. The CDR3 runs 14 residues. CDR3 sequence reads: CASSVAGVSNEQFF. In DNA form, the CDR3 reads TGCGCCAGCAGCGTAGCGGGAGTTTCCAATGAGCAGTTCTTC. Variable domain in full (rest from reference TRBV5-1 and TRBJ2-1): KAGVTQTPRYLIKTRGQQVTLSCSPISGHRSVSWYQQTPGQGLQFLFEYFSETQRNKGNFPGRFSGRQFSNSRSEMNVSTLELGDSALYLCASSVAGVSNEQFFGPGTRLTVL.

The CDR3 region has the DNA TGTGCCACCACGGGGTATACCGAAGCTTTCTTT. Its translation: CATTGYTEAFF. This chain joins TRBV12-3 or TRBV12-4 and TRBJ1-1; D not resolved. Trimming stripped 10 bases from V and 8 bases from J, with 14 bases between. The length of the CDR3 is 11 residues.

V is TRBV19 and J is TRBJ2-3, with TRBD2 matching 9 bases. CDR3 size: 16 residues. J lost 0 bases, V lost 4 bases, and 5 bases had no gene match. Germline-derived CDR1 and CDR2 are LNHDA and SQIVND (reference sequence). CDR3 sequence (DNA): TGTGCCAGTAGTACTAGGACTAGCGCTAGCACAGATACGCAGTATTTT. Translation: CASSTRTSASTDTQYF. The variable domain in full, with the rest retrieved from reference TRBV19 and TRBJ2-3, is DGGITQSPKYLFRKEGQNVTLSCEQNLNHDAMYWYRQDPGQGLRLIYYSQIVNDFQKGDIAEGYSVSREKKESFPLTVTSAQKNPTAFYLCASSTRTSASTDTQYFGPGTRLTVL.

The chain couples TRBV7-2 to TRBJ2-2; 9 nucleotides agree with TRBD1. The V and J ends lost 6 bases and 4 bases, in that order; junction bases with no gene match: 9. The CDR3 has 16 amino acids. Germline lookup yields CDR1 SGHTA and CDR2 FQGNSA. CDR3 loop: CASRLTGTGPTGELFF. The CDR3 DNA sequence: TGTGCCAGCAGGCTAACCGGGACAGGGCCCACCGGGGAGCTGTTTTTT.

Turning to this clone: Other DNA sequences within the sample encode an identical CDR3. The chain recombines TRBV6-5 with TRBJ1-3; no reliable D call. V shed 5 bases and J shed 4 bases, with 12 bases lying between them. The CDR3 spans 14 residues. From germline, CDR1 is MNHEY and CDR2 SVGAGI. CDR3 region: CASSPPGSGNTIYF. In DNA form, the CDR3 reads TGTGCCAGCAGTCCGCCGGGATCCGGAAACACCATATATTTT.

The chain couples TRBV2 to TRBJ2-3, with D maybe TRBD2 (6 bases). V shed 8 bases and J shed 8 bases, with 11 bases lying between them. The CDR3 consists of 11 residues. Germline V gene lookup returns CDR1 SNHLY and CDR2 FYNNEI. For the CDR3, the DNA is TGTGCCAGCCGGGGGTCCGGTACGCAGTATTTT. It specifies CASRGSGTQYF.

J is TRBJ2-1 and V is TRBV5-1; D possibly corresponds to TRBD2 (5 bases). Trimming pared 1 base from V and 10 bases from J, leaving 12 bases between. The CDR3 is 13 residues long. The germline CDR1 and CDR2 sequences are SGHRS and YFSETQ. The CDR3 spells CASSLQDGVEQFF. Written as DNA, the CDR3 is TGCGCCAGCAGCTTGCAGGACGGGGTCGAGCAGTTCTTC.

The V gene is TRBV7-8, the J gene TRBJ1-2; D is undetermined. Germline V CDR1 and CDR2: SGHVS, FQNEAQ. V lost 5 bases, J lost 6 bases, and 25 bases lay in between. This CDR3 comprises 17 residues. In DNA, the CDR3 is TGTGCCAGCAGCACCACGAGGTCAGGACTTCTTTCCAATGGCTACACCTTC. This encodes CASSTTRSGLLSNGYTF.

The rearrangement joins TRBV6-6 to TRBJ2-4; a weak D match, TRBD2 (5 bases). The CDR3 covers 12 residues. The V gene lost 2 bases and the J gene lost 8 bases, with 7 bases spanning the gap. In germline, CDR1 is MNHNY, CDR2 SVGAGI (reference sequence). The CDR3 DNA reads as TGTGCCAGCAGTTACGTCGGGGACATTCAGTACTTC. Translating it yields CASSYVGDIQYF.

The chain links TRBV19 to TRBJ2-7; tentatively, D is TRBD2 (6 bases). Trimming removed 4 bases from V and 7 bases from J, with 17 bases in between. CDR1 LNHDA and CDR2 SQIVND come from the germline V gene (reference sequence). The CDR3 extends over 14 amino acids. The CDR3 nucleotides are TGTGCCAGTAGTACCCGGGACTTCGATTGGGAGCAGTACTTC. Protein product: CASSTRDFDWEQYF.

The count of this clone is one. This sequence joins TRBV4-3 and TRBJ2-1; the D is unclear. Trimming cost V 4 bases and J 8 bases, with 12 bases left between them. This CDR3 contains 13 residues. CDR1 is LGHNA and CDR2 is YSLEER in the germline V gene. The DNA of the CDR3 is TGCGCCAGCAGCCCGGTCAATGAGGATGAGCAGTTCTTC. It is translated as CASSPVNEDEQFF.

The chain is built from TRBV28 and TRBJ2-4, with TRBD1 identical over 9 bases. This CDR3 region has 12 residues. Looked up from germline, CDR1 is MDHEN and CDR2 is SYDVKM. The CDR3, as DNA: TGTGCTGTCGAGGGACAGGGAAACATTCAGTACTTC. This sequence encodes CAVEGQGNIQYF.

The chain carries TRBV28 and TRBJ2-7; 8 nucleotides agree with TRBD1. This CDR3 comprises 15 residues. Trimming took 6 bases from V and 4 from J; bases not matched to a gene: 11. Germline CDR1 and CDR2: MDHEN and SYDVKM. The CDR3 DNA reads TGTGCCAGCAGGGTAGGGGGACAGGCCCTATACGAGCAGTACTTC. Its protein is CASRVGGQALYEQYF.

This clone appeared a single time. V is TRBV5-7 and J is TRBJ2-4; 11 nucleotides match TRBD2. TRBV5-7 is filed as an ORF, its function uncertain. The V gene end was trimmed by 2 bases and the J gene end by 0 bases; junction bases not matched to a gene: 10. This CDR3 region has 19 residues. CDR3 DNA sequence: TGTGCCAGCAGCTTTGAACTAGCGGGAGCTATTGGAGCCAAAAACATTCAGTACTTC. Amino acids: CASSFELAGAIGAKNIQYF.